This T cell receptor (beta chain) stems from a study of blood T cell repertoires in COVID-19. Study-level information: From T cells, B-cell-depleted T cells, or PBMCs came the material, which was cDNA or gDNA.

Some clones are missing from TCRdb's copy, which holds only in-frame ones; the method was immunoSEQ multiplex PCR. The sample has around 200,000 clones; 70% to 90% are singletons. The CDR3 consists of 12 residues. V was cut by 3 bases and J by 7 bases, with 9 bases left in between. Germline V gives CDR1 LGHDT, CDR2 YNNKEL (reference sequence). The V gene is TRBV3-1 (or the pseudogene TRBV3-2), the J gene TRBJ1-1, with a tentative D call TRBD1 (5 bases). The receptor was isolated from a human donor with active or convalescent COVID-19. The donor label of this sample is uncertain. Sequencing was performed on peripheral blood. CDR3 sequence reads: CASSQWQGEAFF. The DNA for the CDR3 is TGTGCCAGCAGCCAGTGGCAGGGTGAAGCTTTCTTT.